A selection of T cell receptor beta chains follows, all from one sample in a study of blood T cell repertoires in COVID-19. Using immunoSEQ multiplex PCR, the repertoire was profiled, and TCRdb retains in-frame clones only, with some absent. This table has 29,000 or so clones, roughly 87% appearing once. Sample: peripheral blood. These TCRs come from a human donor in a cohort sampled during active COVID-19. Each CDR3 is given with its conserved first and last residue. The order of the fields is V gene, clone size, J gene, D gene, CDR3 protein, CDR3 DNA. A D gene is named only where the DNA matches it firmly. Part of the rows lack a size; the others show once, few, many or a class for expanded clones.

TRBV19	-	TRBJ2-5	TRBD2	CASNHGGGTKETQYF	TGTGCCAGTAACCACGGTGGGGGGACTAAAGAGACCCAGTACTTC
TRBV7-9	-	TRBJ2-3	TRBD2	CASIRPRAGTSGTTDTQYF	TGTGCCAGCATCAGGCCGCGGGCTGGGACTAGCGGCACCACAGATACGCAGTATTTT
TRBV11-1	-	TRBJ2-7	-	CASSLFGGEQYF	TGTGCCAGCAGCTTATTCGGTGGCGAGCAGTACTTC
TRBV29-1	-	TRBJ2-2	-	CSVEDYSTGELFF	TGCAGCGTTGAAGATTATAGCACCGGGGAGCTGTTTTTT
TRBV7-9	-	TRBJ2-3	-	CASSSRRELSTDTQYF	TGTGCCAGCAGCTCCCGACGGGAGTTGAGCACAGATACGCAGTATTTT
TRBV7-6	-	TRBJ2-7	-	CASSPQGLAYEQYF	TGTGCCAGCAGCCCACAGGGTCTGGCATACGAGCAGTACTTC
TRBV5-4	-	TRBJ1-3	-	CASSLPGVSGNTIYF	TGTGCCAGCAGCTTGCCCGGTGTCTCTGGAAACACCATATATTTT
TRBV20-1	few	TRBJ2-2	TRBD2	CSASPPMGRGVNTGELFF	TGCAGTGCTAGTCCCCCCATGGGGCGGGGGGTAAACACCGGGGAGCTGTTTTTT
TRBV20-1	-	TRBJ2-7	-	CRDFSSEQYF	TGCAGGGACTTCTCCAGCGAGCAGTACTTC
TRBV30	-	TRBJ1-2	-	CAWSEEGANYGYTF	TGTGCCTGGAGTGAGGAAGGGGCTAACTATGGCTACACCTTC
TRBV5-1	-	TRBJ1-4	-	CASSLQGPTNEKLFF	TGCGCCAGCAGCTTGCAGGGTCCAACTAATGAAAAACTGTTTTTT
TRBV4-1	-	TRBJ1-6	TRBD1	CASSQTGATYNSPLHF	TGCGCCAGCAGCCAAACAGGGGCGACCTATAATTCACCCCTCCACTTT
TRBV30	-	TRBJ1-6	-	CAWRKGTYNSPLHF	TGTGCCTGGAGGAAGGGGACCTATAATTCACCCCTCCACTTT
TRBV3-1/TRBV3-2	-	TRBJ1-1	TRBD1	CASSPTGAEAFF	TGTGCCAGCAGCCCCACAGGGGCGGAAGCTTTCTTT
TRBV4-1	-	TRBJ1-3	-	CASSQVGRGYENTIYF	TGCGCCAGCAGCCAAGTTGGCAGGGGATATGAAAACACCATATATTTT
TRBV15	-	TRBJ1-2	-	CATSRVTSLYGYTF	TGTGCCACCAGCAGAGTAACATCCCTCTATGGCTACACCTTC
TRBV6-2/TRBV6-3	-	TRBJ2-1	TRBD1	CASSLDRNEQFF	TGTGCCAGCAGCCTGGACAGGAATGAGCAGTTCTTC
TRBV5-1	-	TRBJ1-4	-	CASSLLGQNEKLFF	TGCGCCAGCAGCTTGTTAGGACAGAATGAAAAACTGTTTTTT
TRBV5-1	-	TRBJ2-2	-	CASSPQGPGELFF	TGCGCCAGCAGCCCACAGGGTCCCGGGGAGCTGTTTTTT
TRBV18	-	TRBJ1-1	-	CASSPMGGGAFF	TGTGCCAGCTCACCAATGGGGGGGGGCGCTTTCTTT